This is a list of T cell receptor beta chains from one sample in a study of T cells in Graves' hyperthyroidism and ophthalmopathy. TCRdb passed the multiplex PCR reads through MiXCR, listing each CDR3 protein once. The sample gives fewer than 750,000 distinct CDR3 sequences, about 45% of which show up once; more than 7% is in the top ten. The specimen sequenced was peripheral blood or thyroid tissue (not recorded which). The receptor set was obtained from a woman aged 18-30 years with Graves' hyperthyroidism. CDR3s include the opening cysteine and the closing phenylalanine or tryptophan. A D gene is named only where the DNA matches it firmly. Clone size is stated in some rows and not others, as once, few, many or a class when expanded.

.,TRBJ2-7,TRBD2,TRBV29-1,TGCAGCGTTGAAGATCGGGCTAGCGGGAGAGGGGGCTACGAGCAGTACTTC,CSVEDRASGRGGYEQYF
many,TRBJ2-7,.,TRBV4-2,TGTGCCAGCAGCCTAGACCCGGGACCTAGGAGCTCCTACGAGCAGTACTTC,CASSLDPGPRSSYEQYF
.,TRBJ2-3,.,TRBV20-1,TGCAGTGCTTCGACGCCTACAAACACAGATACGCAGTATTTT,CSASTPTNTDTQYF
.,TRBJ1-1,.,TRBV24-1,TGTGCCACCAGTGACGGGCAGAACACTGAAGCTTTCTTT,CATSDGQNTEAFF
.,TRBJ2-7,TRBD1,TRBV24-1,TGTGCCACCAGCGACAGGGTCTCCTACAATGAGCAGTACTTC,CATSDRVSYNEQYF
.,TRBJ2-7,.,TRBV7-9,TGTGCCAGCAGCTTATTCCCGGGCCCGGGGCAGTACTTC,CASSLFPGPGQYF
.,TRBJ1-5,.,TRBV20-1,TGCAGTGCGGGACCAAGGAGCAATCAGCCCCAGCATTTT,CSAGPRSNQPQHF
.,TRBJ2-6,TRBD2,TRBV29-1,TGCAGCGTTGATCTGCGGGAGGGCCCTGGGGCCAACGTCCTGACTTTC,CSVDLREGPGANVLTF
few,TRBJ1-4,.,TRBV19,TGTGCCAGTAGCCCTCTTTTGTGGAATGAAAAACTGTTTTTT,CASSPLLWNEKLFF
many,TRBJ1-2,.,TRBV10-2,TGCGCCAGCAGTGAAGGTAGTGCAGAACTCTATGGCTACACCTTC,CASSEGSAELYGYTF
.,TRBJ2-2,.,TRBV6-4,TGTGCCAGCAGTCACCCTATCCCCTTGACCGGGGAGCTGTTTTTT,CASSHPIPLTGELFF
.,TRBJ1-1,.,TRBV7-2,TGTGCCAGCAGCTGGTCCAGTTCTGGAAACACTGAAGCTTTCTTT,CASSWSSSGNTEAFF
once,TRBJ1-5,.,TRBV24-1,TGTGCCACCGGGCCGTTAGGGAAGCCCCAGCATTTT,CATGPLGKPQHF